These 17 T cell receptor beta chains originate from one sample sequenced in a study of blood T cells in healthy people across ages. PCR was performed a second time for roughly 6 to 12 cycles using a sample-barcoded 5' primer and a J-beta primer mix. TCRdb ran MiXCR on the 5' RACE reads and lists one entry per CDR3 protein. The table shows fewer than 800,000 distinct CDR3 sequences, with about a third occurring only once. The sequencing input was blood. These receptors were obtained from an elderly woman in good health.

The chain has TRBV20-1 and TRBJ1-2; perhaps TRBD1 as D (6 bases). Germline V gene sequence: CDR1 DFQATT, CDR2 SNEGSKA (reference sequence). This CDR3 has 12 residues. V lost 6 bases to trimming and J lost 8 bases, with 16 bases between them. The CDR3: CSAETGVKGYTF. In DNA form, the CDR3 reads TGCAGTGCCGAGACAGGCGTTAAGGGCTACACCTTC.

This clonotype was seen ten or more times. The chain has TRBV11-2 and TRBJ2-5; TRBD1 agrees at 7 bases. Germline assignment: CDR1 SGHAT and CDR2 FQNNGV. The V and J ends lost 0 bases and 1 base, in that order; junction bases with no gene match: 2. The CDR3 is 15 amino acids. CDR3 residues: CASSLDGTAQETQYF. In DNA, the CDR3 is TGTGCCAGCAGCTTAGACGGGACAGCCCAAGAGACCCAGTACTTC.

This clonotype was recorded at least ten times. The junction shows a germline mismatch at one end, possibly a read error. This chain connects TRBV29-1 to TRBJ2-3; 7 nucleotides line up with TRBD2. The CDR3 extends over 15 amino acids. Per the germline V gene, CDR1 is SQVTM and CDR2 is ANQGSEA. CDR3 nucleotides: TGCAGCGTTGCCCTGAAAGCGGGGAAAGGAGATCCGCAGTATTTT. Encoded protein: CSVALKAGKGDPQYF.

Of note for this clonotype: Since a much larger clone is just one base distant, this may be a read error. The chain has TRBV20-1 and TRBJ1-2; D perhaps matches TRBD1 (6 bases). Trimming took 2 bases from V and 8 from J, leaving 18 bases between them. The CDR3 totals 14 residues. Germline assignment: CDR1 DFQATT and CDR2 SNEGSKA (reference sequence). The CDR3 bases are TGCAGTGCTAGATTTGAGGGGGAAAGGGGAGGCTACACCTTC. Its translation: CSARFEGERGGYTF.

V is TRBV6-6 and J is TRBJ2-5; the D gene is possibly TRBD2 (5 bases). The CDR3 extends over 15 amino acids. Germline assignment: CDR1 MNHNY and CDR2 SVGAGI (reference sequence). Trimming pared 6 bases from V and 11 bases from J, leaving 25 bases between. CDR3 protein: CASSPSGIPAEKQYF. DNA for the CDR3: TGTGCCAGCAGCCCCTCCGGGATACCAGCTGAGAAGCAGTACTTC.

Notes on this clonotype: A read error may be the cause here, since a much bigger clone is one base away. This rearrangement joins TRBV12-3 or TRBV12-4 to TRBJ2-1, with D possibly called TRBD1 or TRBD2 (5 bases each). TRBJ2-7 matches the DNA end more closely, so the J call is doubtful. The CDR3 spans 14 residues. DNA for the CDR3: TGTGCCAGCAGTTTAGTGGGACGCTTGAACGAGCAGTACTTC. It translates to CASSLVGRLNEQYF.

A note on this clonotype: Just one base apart from a much larger clone, this may be a read error. V gene TRBV4-2 combines with J gene TRBJ2-5, with a possible D match to TRBD1 (6 bases). The CDR3 totals 13 residues. V dropped 0 bases and J dropped 11 bases, with 13 bases sitting between them. Germline V CDR1 and CDR2: LGHNA, YNFKEQ. CDR3 region: CASSQDGGYGQYF. DNA of the CDR3: TGTGCCAGCAGCCAAGATGGGGGCTACGGGCAGTACTTC.

Worth noting for this clonotype: Since the CDR3 does not end with the conserved phenylalanine or tryptophan, this likely comes from a read error. The chain couples TRBV7-9 to TRBJ1-5, with D unresolved. The CDR3 is 14 residues long. Deletions cut 4 bases from V and 0 bases from J, with 7 bases between. The germline V gene has CDR1 SEHNR and CDR2 FQNEAQ (reference sequence). CDR3 in amino acids: CASSSGISNQPQHC. Here the CDR3 DNA reads TGTGCCAGCAGCTCCGGGATTAGCAATCAGCCCCAGCATTGT.

The rearrangement links TRBV28 to TRBJ2-3; TRBD1 might be the D (6 bases). This CDR3 has 15 residues. Germline V gene lookup returns CDR1 MDHEN and CDR2 SYDVKM. V was cut by 10 bases and J by 4 bases, with 21 bases left in between. CDR3 in amino acids: CATLKGEFASDTQYF. The CDR3 nucleotides read TGTGCCACCCTAAAGGGGGAATTTGCTTCAGATACGCAGTATTTT. Full variable domain (outside the CDR3, taken from reference TRBV28 and TRBJ2-3): DVKVTQSSRYLVKRTGEKVFLECVQDMDHENMFWYRQDPGLGLRLIYFSYDVKMKEKGDIPEGYSVSREKKERFSLILESASTNQTSMYLCATLKGEFASDTQYFGPGTRLTVL.

This clonotype was observed many times. This chain connects TRBV20-1 to TRBJ2-7; maybe TRBD1 (6 bases). The CDR3 length is 16 residues. V was shortened by 0 bases and J by 2 bases, with 17 bases between the two germline ends. CDR1 and CDR2 from the germline V gene are DFQATT and SNEGSKA (reference sequence). CDR3 loop: CSARDPTGRGPYEQYF. Written as DNA, the CDR3 is TGCAGTGCTAGAGATCCGACCGGCAGGGGCCCCTACGAGCAGTACTTC.

This clonotype was recorded a few times. The rearrangement joins TRBV20-1 to TRBJ1-1; TRBD1 matches 7 bases. The CDR3 has 19 residues. The ends lost 1 base at V and 0 bases at J; junction bases unmatched: 17. The germline V gene encodes CDR1 DFQATT and CDR2 SNEGSKA (reference sequence). The CDR3 region is CSARVLRVKTGRMNTEAFF. The CDR3, as DNA: TGCAGTGCTAGAGTCCTAAGGGTGAAGACAGGGAGGATGAACACTGAAGCTTTCTTT.

The chain joins TRBV6-2 or TRBV6-3 to TRBJ2-1; no reliable D call. TRBJ2-7 matches the DNA end more closely, so the J call is doubtful. The CDR3 length is 12 residues. CDR1 is MNHEY and CDR2 is SVGEGT in the germline V gene. The CDR3 DNA sequence: TGTACCGTAAAGAGCTCCTACAATGAGCAGTACTTC. This sequence encodes CTVKSSYNEQYF.

This sequence joins TRBV29-1 and TRBJ2-3; TRBD1 matches 8 bases. This CDR3 spans 12 amino acids. Losses at the gene ends were 6 bases for V and 10 bases for J; bases not matched to a gene: 9. Per germline, CDR1 SQVTM and CDR2 ANQGSEA. The CDR3 spells CSVGQGAQAQYF. CDR3 nucleotide sequence: TGCAGCGTAGGACAGGGCGCCCAGGCGCAGTATTTT.

This chain connects TRBV7-3 to TRBJ2-1, with 10 nucleotides matching TRBD1. The DNA matches TRBJ2-7 better at its end, which makes the J call doubtful. Germline CDR1 is SGHTA and CDR2 is FQGTGA. The CDR3 loop spans 16 amino acids. The CDR3 reads CASSLRPGTGDNEQYF. Written as DNA, the CDR3 is TGTGCCAGCAGCTTACGACCGGGGACAGGGGACAATGAGCAGTACTTC.

This clonotype occurred a few times. The genes are TRBV21-1 and TRBJ1-4; the table's D call, TRBD1, has no DNA check behind it. TRBV21-1 is termed a pseudogene. This CDR3 contains 15 residues. The CDR3 loop is CASSKGGQGQEKLFF. DNA of the CDR3: TGTGCCAGCAGCAAAGGAGGACAGGGACAAGAAAAACTGTTTTTT.

This clonotype was counted many times. The DNA of the CDR3 is TGCGCCAGCAGCCCGCAGCTGCGGACGGCTAACTATGGCTACACCTTC. This translates into CASSPQLRTANYGYTF. V gene TRBV5-1 combines with J gene TRBJ1-2; D is unresolved. The V end was cut by 4 bases, the J end by 0 bases, with 16 bases between. There are 16 residues in the CDR3. In germline, CDR1 is SGHRS, CDR2 YFSETQ.

This clonotype was counted at least ten times. CDR3 nucleotide sequence: TGTGCCAGCAGCCAAGATGTGGGGACTAGCGATTTCTCCTACGAGCAGTACTTC. Encoded protein: CASSQDVGTSDFSYEQYF. The genes are TRBV4-2 and TRBJ2-7, with 10 bases fitting TRBD2. The CDR3 extends over 18 amino acids. The V gene's germline CDR1 is LGHNA and CDR2 YNFKEQ. With V trimmed by 0 bases and J by 0 bases, 8 bases remained unmatched.